This T cell receptor beta chain was documented in a study of blood T cell repertoires in COVID-19. The repertoire was sequenced with immunoSEQ multiplex PCR; TCRdb's copy has only in-frame clones and lacks some. The sample lists 160,000 or so clones; more than 75% were seen once. This CDR3 spans 13 amino acids. Per germline, CDR1 SGHTA and CDR2 FQGNSA. Trimming stripped 3 bases from V and 4 bases from J, with 9 bases between. Categorization into cohorts depended on clinical history that participants reported. The receptor's source is a woman aged 45 to 65 who had recovered from COVID-19. This chain joins TRBV7-2 and TRBJ1-2; no definite D call. The sequencing input was PBMCs or T cells enriched from blood (not recorded which). The CDR3 DNA reads as TGTGCCAGCAGCTTTGGAGGTAGCTATGGCTACACCTTC. Protein sequence: CASSFGGSYGYTF.